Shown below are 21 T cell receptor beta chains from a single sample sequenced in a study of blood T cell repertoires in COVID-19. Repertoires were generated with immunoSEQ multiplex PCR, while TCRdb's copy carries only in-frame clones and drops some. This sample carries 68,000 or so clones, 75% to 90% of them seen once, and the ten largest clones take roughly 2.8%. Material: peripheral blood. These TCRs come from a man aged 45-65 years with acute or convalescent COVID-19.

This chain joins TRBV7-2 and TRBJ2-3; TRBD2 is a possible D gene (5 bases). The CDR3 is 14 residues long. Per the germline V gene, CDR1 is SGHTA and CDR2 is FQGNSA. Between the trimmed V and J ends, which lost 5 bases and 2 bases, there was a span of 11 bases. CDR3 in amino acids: CASSPRVHTDTQYF. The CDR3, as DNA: TGTGCCAGCAGCCCGAGGGTCCACACAGATACGCAGTATTTT.

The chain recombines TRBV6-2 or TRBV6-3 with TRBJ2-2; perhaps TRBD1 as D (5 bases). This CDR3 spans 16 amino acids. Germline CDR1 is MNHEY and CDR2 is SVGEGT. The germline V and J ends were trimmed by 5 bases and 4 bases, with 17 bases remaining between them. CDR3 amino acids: CASSQPRVRSTGELFF. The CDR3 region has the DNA TGTGCCAGCAGTCAACCCAGGGTTCGGAGCACCGGGGAGCTGTTTTTT.

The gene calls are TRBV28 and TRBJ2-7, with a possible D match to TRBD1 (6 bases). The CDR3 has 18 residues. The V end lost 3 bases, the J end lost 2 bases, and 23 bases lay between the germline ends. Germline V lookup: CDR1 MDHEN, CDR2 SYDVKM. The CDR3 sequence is CASSFGKGHPGSTYEQYF. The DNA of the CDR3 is TGTGCCAGCAGTTTTGGAAAGGGACACCCGGGCTCGACCTACGAGCAGTACTTC.

In nucleotides, the CDR3 is TGTGCCAGTAGCACTAGCGGGAGGAGCCTCACAGATACGCAGTATTTT. As protein: CASSTSGRSLTDTQYF. The J gene is TRBJ2-3, the V gene TRBV19; 12 bases match TRBD2. Germline V gene lookup returns CDR1 LNHDA and CDR2 SQIVND (reference sequence). V dropped 6 bases and J dropped 2; count of bases not matched to a gene: 6. This CDR3 is built from 16 residues.

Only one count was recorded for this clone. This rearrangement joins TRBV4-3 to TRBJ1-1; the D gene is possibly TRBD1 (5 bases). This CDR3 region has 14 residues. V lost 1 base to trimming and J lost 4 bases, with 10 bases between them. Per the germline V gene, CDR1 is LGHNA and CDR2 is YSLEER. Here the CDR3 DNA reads TGCGCCAGCAGCCAAGTTTTGGGGGGCACTGAAGCTTTCTTT. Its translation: CASSQVLGGTEAFF.

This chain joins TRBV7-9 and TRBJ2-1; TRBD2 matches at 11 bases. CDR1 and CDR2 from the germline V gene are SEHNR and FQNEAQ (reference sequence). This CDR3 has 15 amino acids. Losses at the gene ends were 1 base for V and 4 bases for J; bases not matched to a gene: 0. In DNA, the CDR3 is TGTGCCAGCAGCTTAGGACTAGCGGGATACAATGAGCAGTTCTTC. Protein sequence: CASSLGLAGYNEQFF.

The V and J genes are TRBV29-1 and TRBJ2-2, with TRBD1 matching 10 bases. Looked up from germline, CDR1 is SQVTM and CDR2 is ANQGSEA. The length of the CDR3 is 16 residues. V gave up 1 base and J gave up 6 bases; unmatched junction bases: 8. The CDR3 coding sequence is TGCAGCGTTGAAGGGGAGGACAGGGGGATCTCCGGGGAGCTGTTTTTT. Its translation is CSVEGEDRGISGELFF.

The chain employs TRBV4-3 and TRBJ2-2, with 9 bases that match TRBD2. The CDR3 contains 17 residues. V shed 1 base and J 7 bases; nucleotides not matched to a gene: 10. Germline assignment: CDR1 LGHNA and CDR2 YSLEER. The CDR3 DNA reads TGCGCCAGCAGCCAAGTCATCTTAGGTAGCGGGAGCGGGGAGCTGTTTTTT. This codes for CASSQVILGSGSGELFF.

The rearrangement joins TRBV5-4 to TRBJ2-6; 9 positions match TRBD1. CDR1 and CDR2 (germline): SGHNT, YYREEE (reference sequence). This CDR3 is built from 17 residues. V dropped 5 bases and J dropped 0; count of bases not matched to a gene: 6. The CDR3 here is CASSYGQGSSGANVLTF. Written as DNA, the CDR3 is TGTGCCAGCAGTTATGGACAGGGGAGCTCTGGGGCCAACGTCCTGACTTTC.

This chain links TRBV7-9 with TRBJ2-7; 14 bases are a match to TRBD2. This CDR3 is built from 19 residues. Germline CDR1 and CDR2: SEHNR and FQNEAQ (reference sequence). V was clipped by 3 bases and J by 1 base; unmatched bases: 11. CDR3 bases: TGTGCCAGCAGCTTTAGTAGTCCGCGACTAGCGGGAGGGTCCTACGAGCAGTACTTC. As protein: CASSFSSPRLAGGSYEQYF.

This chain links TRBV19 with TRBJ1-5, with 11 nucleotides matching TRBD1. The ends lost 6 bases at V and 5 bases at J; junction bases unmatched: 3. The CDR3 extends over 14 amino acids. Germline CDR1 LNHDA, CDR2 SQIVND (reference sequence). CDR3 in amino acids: CASRRTGGHQPQHF. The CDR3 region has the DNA TGTGCCAGTAGAAGGACAGGGGGCCATCAGCCCCAGCATTTT.

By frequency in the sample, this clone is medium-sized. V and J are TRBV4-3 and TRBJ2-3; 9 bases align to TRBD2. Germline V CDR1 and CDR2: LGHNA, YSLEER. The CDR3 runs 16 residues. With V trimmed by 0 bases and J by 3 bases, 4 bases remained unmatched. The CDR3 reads CASSQDESGRTDTQYF. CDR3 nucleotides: TGCGCCAGCAGCCAAGATGAGAGCGGGAGGACAGATACGCAGTATTTT.

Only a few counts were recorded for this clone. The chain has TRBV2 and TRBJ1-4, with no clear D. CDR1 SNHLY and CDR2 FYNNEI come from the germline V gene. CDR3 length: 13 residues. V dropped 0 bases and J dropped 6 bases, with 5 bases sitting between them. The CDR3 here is CASSEALYEKLFF. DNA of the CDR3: TGTGCCAGCAGTGAAGCCCTATATGAAAAACTGTTTTTT.

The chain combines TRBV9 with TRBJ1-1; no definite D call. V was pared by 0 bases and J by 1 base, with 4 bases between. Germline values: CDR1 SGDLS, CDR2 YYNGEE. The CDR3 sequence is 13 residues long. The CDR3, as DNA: TGTGCCAGCAGCGTAGAACAGAACACTGAAGCTTTCTTT. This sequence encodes CASSVEQNTEAFF.

As DNA, the CDR3 is TGTGCCACCAGCAGAGATTCGAGTTCACCCCTCCACTTT. Encoded protein: CATSRDSSSPLHF. The rearrangement uses TRBV15 and TRBJ1-6, with no clear D. The V end was cut by 0 bases, the J end by 9 bases, with 6 bases between. The V gene's germline CDR1 is LNHNV and CDR2 YYDKDF (reference sequence). There are 13 residues in the CDR3.

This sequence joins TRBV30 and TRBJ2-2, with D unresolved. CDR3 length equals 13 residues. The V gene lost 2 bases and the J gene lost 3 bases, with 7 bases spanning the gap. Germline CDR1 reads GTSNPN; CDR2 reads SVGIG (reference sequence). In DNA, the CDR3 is TGTGCCTGGAGTACAGAGTACACCGGGGAGCTGTTTTTT. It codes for CAWSTEYTGELFF. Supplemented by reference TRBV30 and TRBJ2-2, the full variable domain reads SQTIHQWPATLVQPVGSPLSLECTVEGTSNPNLYWYRQAAGRGLQLLFYSVGIGQISSEVPQNLSASRPQDRQFILSSKKLLLSDSGFYLCAWSTEYTGELFFGEGSRLTVL.

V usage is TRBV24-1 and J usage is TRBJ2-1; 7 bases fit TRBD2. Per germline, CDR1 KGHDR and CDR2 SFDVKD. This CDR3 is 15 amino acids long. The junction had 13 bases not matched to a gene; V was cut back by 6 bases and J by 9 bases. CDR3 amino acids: CATSLGGAGGAEQFF. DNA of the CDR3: TGTGCCACCAGTCTGGGAGGGGCCGGCGGGGCTGAGCAGTTCTTC.

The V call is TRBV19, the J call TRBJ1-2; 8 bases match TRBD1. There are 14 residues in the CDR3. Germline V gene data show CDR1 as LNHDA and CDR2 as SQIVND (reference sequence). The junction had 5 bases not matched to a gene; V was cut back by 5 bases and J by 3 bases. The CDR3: CASSPVTGDYGYTF. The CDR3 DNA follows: TGTGCCAGTAGTCCAGTGACAGGGGACTATGGCTACACCTTC.

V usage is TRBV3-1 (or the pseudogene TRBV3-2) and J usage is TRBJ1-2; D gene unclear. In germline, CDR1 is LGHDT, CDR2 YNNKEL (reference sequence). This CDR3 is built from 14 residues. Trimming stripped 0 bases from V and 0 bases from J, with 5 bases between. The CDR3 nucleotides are TGTGCCAGCAGCCAAGAGTCCACTAACTATGGCTACACCTTC. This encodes CASSQESTNYGYTF.

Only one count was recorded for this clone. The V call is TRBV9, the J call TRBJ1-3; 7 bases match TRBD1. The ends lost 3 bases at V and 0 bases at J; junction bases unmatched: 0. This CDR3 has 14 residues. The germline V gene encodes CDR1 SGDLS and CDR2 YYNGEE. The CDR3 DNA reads TGTGCCAGCAGCGGGGACAGCTCTGGAAACACCATATATTTT. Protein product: CASSGDSSGNTIYF.

As DNA, the CDR3 is TGTGCCAGCAGTCGCTATGTCGGCTATGGCTACACCTTC. Encoded protein: CASSRYVGYGYTF. The V gene is TRBV12-3 or TRBV12-4, the J gene TRBJ1-2; D unresolved. The V and J ends lost 5 bases and 4 bases respectively, with 11 bases between them. The CDR3 spans 13 residues.